Below, one TCR beta chain is given with its context. Its specificity is not known. This sample was taken from a study of cytomegalovirus exposure and HLA in healthy donors. Notes on the study in general: A few CMV-associated chains proved CMV antigen-specific in vitro. Reports described diagnosis of cytomegalovirus status by the classifier as highly specific and sensitive.

Sequencing was performed with immunoSEQ multiplex PCR; in TCRdb, only in-frame clones are kept and a portion is missing. The table records 150,000 to 200,000 clones, 89% of them present only once. Germline V lookup: CDR1 SNHLY, CDR2 FYNNEI. The CDR3 has 16 amino acids. With V trimmed by 1 base and J by 2 bases, 6 bases remained unmatched. This sequence originates from a man aged 18 to 30 in good health and CMV-seropositive. Input material: PBMCs. This chain joins TRBV2 and TRBJ2-7, with TRBD1 identical over 9 bases. The CDR3 sequence is CASSEVGTGYAYEQYF. The CDR3 DNA reads as TGTGCCAGCAGTGAAGTCGGGACAGGGTACGCCTACGAGCAGTACTTC.